One and the same sample provided the 26 T cell receptor beta chains below, sequenced in a study of human CD8 memory T cell subsets. Sequencing libraries of TCR beta were made by UMI-labeled 5' RACE. TCRdb re-called the 5' RACE reads and shows each CDR3 protein once, DNA omitted. This sample's table reports around 11,000 distinct CDR3 sequences. Source material: CD8+ T cells from PBMCs. The receptor set was obtained from a human donor in good health.

This chain uses TRBV4-1 with TRBJ2-7; checking the TCRdb D call of TRBD2 is not possible without DNA. Germline values: CDR1 MGHRA, CDR2 YSYEKL. The CDR3 loop spans 16 amino acids. Here the CDR3 reads CASSQDRDSGNDEQYF.

The rearrangement joins TRBV6-2 or TRBV6-3 to TRBJ2-2; without DNA, the TCRdb call of TRBD2 cannot be checked. The CDR3 has 15 amino acids. Germline V CDR1 and CDR2: MNHEY, SVGEGT. The CDR3 sequence: CASSYSGRDTGELFF.

The chain is built from TRBV7-9 and TRBJ2-2; the TCRdb call, TRBD2, lacks DNA for checking. The CDR3 loop spans 16 amino acids. The germline gives CDR1 SEHNR, CDR2 FQNEAQ (reference sequence). The CDR3 loop reads CASSLAPGADTGELFF.

The rearrangement uses TRBV7-6 and TRBJ2-5; TCRdb's D call, TRBD2, is unchecked because there is no DNA. CDR1 is SGHVS, CDR2 FNYEAQ, per germline. The CDR3 has 16 amino acids. The CDR3 region is CASSLVGREGQETQYF.

The rearrangement links TRBV4-3 to TRBJ2-4; there is no DNA to check the TCRdb D call of TRBD2. Germline CDR1 LGHNA, CDR2 YSLEER. This CDR3 contains 17 residues. The CDR3: CASSQDRAGGPANIQYF.

This clonotype ranks as medium-sized in terms of frequency. The rearrangement links TRBV28 to TRBJ2-1; the TCRdb call, TRBD1, lacks DNA for checking. The germline gives CDR1 MDHEN, CDR2 SYDVKM. The CDR3 runs to 15 residues. CDR3 amino acids: CASNYLGQGDDEQFF.

The V gene is TRBV5-1, the J gene TRBJ1-1; TCRdb names TRBD1, which stays unverified in the absence of DNA. This CDR3 has 14 residues. Germline-derived CDR1 and CDR2 are SGHRS and YFSETQ. The CDR3 protein is CASSPLGQFTEAFF.

CDR3 amino acids: CASSLVWETQYF. V gene TRBV11-2 combines with J gene TRBJ2-5. CDR1 is SGHAT, CDR2 FQNNGV, per germline. CDR3 size: 12 residues.

The gene calls are TRBV5-1 and TRBJ2-7; absent DNA, TCRdb's TRBD2 call cannot be checked. The germline CDR1 and CDR2 sequences are SGHRS and YFSETQ. This CDR3 comprises 17 residues. The CDR3 loop reads CASSLTPAREGMYEQYF.

This clonotype is labeled medium-sized based on frequency. The chain has TRBV28 and TRBJ2-3; TCRdb indicates TRBD2, and absent DNA this call remains unverified. Germline CDR1 and CDR2: MDHEN and SYDVKM. The CDR3 covers 16 residues. The CDR3 sequence is CASSSLLAGGGDTQYF.

V gene TRBV5-6 combines with J gene TRBJ2-7; TCRdb gives TRBD2 as the D gene, but with no DNA this cannot be confirmed. Germline CDR1 and CDR2: SGHDT and YYEEEE. The CDR3 has 15 amino acids. The CDR3 protein is CASSWTSGASYEQYF.

This clonotype is labeled medium-sized based on frequency. CDR3 loop: CASSSTPHGPDTQYF. V is TRBV7-8 and J is TRBJ2-3. The germline V gene has CDR1 SGHVS and CDR2 FQNEAQ. CDR3 length equals 15 residues.

The genes are TRBV7-9 and TRBJ2-1; TCRdb gives TRBD1 as the D gene, but with no DNA this cannot be confirmed. Germline CDR1 SEHNR, CDR2 FQNEAQ (reference sequence). This CDR3 spans 12 amino acids. The chain's CDR3 is CASSETGFEQFF.

The rearrangement links TRBV10-3 to TRBJ2-3; without DNA, the TCRdb call of TRBD2 cannot be checked. This CDR3 has 15 residues. Germline V lookup: CDR1 ENHRY, CDR2 SYGVKD. This CDR3 reads CAIRRGLAGEDTQYF.

This chain's CDR3 is CATSTGDSPLHF. The chain has TRBV15 and TRBJ1-6; TCRdb's D call of TRBD1 is untestable without DNA. Germline values: CDR1 LNHNV, CDR2 YYDKDF (reference sequence). The CDR3 extends over 12 amino acids. Full variable domain (rest looked up from reference TRBV15 and TRBJ1-6): DAMVIQNPRYQVTQFGKPVTLSCSQTLNHNVMYWYQQKSSQAPKLLFHYYDKDFNNEADTPDNFQSRRPNTSFCFLDIRSPGLGDTAMYLCATSTGDSPLHFGNGTRLTVT.

The rearrangement uses TRBV7-8 and TRBJ2-5; TCRdb picks TRBD1, but there is no DNA to check that call. CDR3 size: 15 residues. CDR1 and CDR2 (germline): SGHVS, FQNEAQ. The CDR3 is CASSLSGQGGETQYF.

V gene TRBV2 combines with J gene TRBJ2-7; the TCRdb call, TRBD1, lacks DNA for checking. CDR3 length equals 14 residues. Germline assignment: CDR1 SNHLY and CDR2 FYNNEI. The CDR3: CASARQGAAYEQYF.

The gene calls are TRBV30 and TRBJ1-1. Germline-derived CDR1 and CDR2 are GTSNPN and SVGIG (reference sequence). The CDR3 is 16 residues long. The CDR3 sequence: CAWSGGRVVKDTEAFF.

The V call is TRBV28, the J call TRBJ2-4; the D call of TRBD1 rests on TCRdb alone, since no DNA is present to check it. The CDR3 is made up of 16 amino acids. Germline CDR1 is MDHEN and CDR2 is SYDVKM. The CDR3 protein is CASSSPQWGAKNIQYF.

In terms of frequency, this clonotype is medium-sized. This chain connects TRBV4-2 to TRBJ2-7; TCRdb returns TRBD1, unconfirmable since there is no DNA. The CDR3 contains 14 residues. The germline CDR1 and CDR2 sequences are LGHNA and YNFKEQ. This chain's CDR3 is CASSQERGGYEQYF.

The V gene is TRBV13, the J gene TRBJ2-7; as DNA is missing, the TRBD1 call by TCRdb cannot be tested. CDR1 and CDR2 from the germline V gene are PRHDT and FYEKMQ (reference sequence). The CDR3 covers 12 residues. CDR3 sequence: CASSLGGDEQYF.

The gene calls are TRBV28 and TRBJ1-5; TCRdb gives TRBD1 as the D gene, but with no DNA this cannot be confirmed. The CDR3 is 14 residues long. The germline gives CDR1 MDHEN, CDR2 SYDVKM. CDR3 sequence reads: CASSRDSSNQPQHF. Together with reference TRBV28 and TRBJ1-5, the CDR3 gives the full variable domain: DVKVTQSSRYLVKRTGEKVFLECVQDMDHENMFWYRQDPGLGLRLIYFSYDVKMKEKGDIPEGYSVSREKKERFSLILESASTNQTSMYLCASSRDSSNQPQHFGDGTRLSIL.

This clonotype is called medium-sized based on its frequency. This chain joins TRBV6-5 and TRBJ2-1; no DNA is available, so the TRBD1 call from TCRdb remains unchecked. Germline V lookup: CDR1 MNHEY, CDR2 SVGAGI. CDR3 length equals 14 residues. This CDR3 reads CASSRDTPYNEQFF.

The chain uses TRBV7-9 and TRBJ2-3; TCRdb's assignment of TRBD1 cannot be checked, as there is no DNA. Germline V lookup: CDR1 SEHNR, CDR2 FQNEAQ (reference sequence). This CDR3 spans 15 amino acids. The CDR3 spells CASSLGFRDADTQYF.

This clonotype shows up as medium-sized by frequency. The chain has TRBV6-5 and TRBJ2-2. The CDR3 loop spans 13 amino acids. Per the germline V gene, CDR1 is MNHEY and CDR2 is SVGAGI. The chain's CDR3 is CASSLQNTGELFF.

The CDR3 loop reads CASSSSQATSPYEQYF. This rearrangement joins TRBV5-5 to TRBJ2-7; TCRdb names TRBD2, which stays unverified in the absence of DNA. Looked up from germline, CDR1 is SGHKS and CDR2 is YYEKEE (reference sequence). The CDR3 has 16 residues.